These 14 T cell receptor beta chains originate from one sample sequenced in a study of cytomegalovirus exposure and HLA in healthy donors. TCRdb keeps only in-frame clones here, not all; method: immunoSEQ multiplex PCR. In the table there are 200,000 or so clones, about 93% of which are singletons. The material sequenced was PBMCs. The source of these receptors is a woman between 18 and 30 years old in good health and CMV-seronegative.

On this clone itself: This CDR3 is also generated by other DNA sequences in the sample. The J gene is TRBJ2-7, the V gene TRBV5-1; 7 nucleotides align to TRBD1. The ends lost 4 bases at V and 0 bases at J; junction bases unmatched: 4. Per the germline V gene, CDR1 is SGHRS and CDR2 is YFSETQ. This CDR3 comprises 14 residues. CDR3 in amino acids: CASSPGQASYEQYF. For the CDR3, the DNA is TGCGCCAGCAGCCCAGGACAGGCCTCCTACGAGCAGTACTTC.

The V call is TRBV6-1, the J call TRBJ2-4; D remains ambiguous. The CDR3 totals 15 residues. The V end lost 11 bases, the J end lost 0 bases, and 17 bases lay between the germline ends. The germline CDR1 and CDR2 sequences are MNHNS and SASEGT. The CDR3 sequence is CASSMSLLAKNIQYF. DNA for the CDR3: TGTGCCTCCTCGATGAGCCTCCTAGCCAAAAACATTCAGTACTTC.

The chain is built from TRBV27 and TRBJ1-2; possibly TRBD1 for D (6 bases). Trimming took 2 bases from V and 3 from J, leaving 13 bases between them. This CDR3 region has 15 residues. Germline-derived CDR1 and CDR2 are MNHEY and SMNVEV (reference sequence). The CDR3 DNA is TGTGCCAGCAGTTTAACGGGGGGCGCGCACTATGGCTACACCTTC. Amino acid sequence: CASSLTGGAHYGYTF.

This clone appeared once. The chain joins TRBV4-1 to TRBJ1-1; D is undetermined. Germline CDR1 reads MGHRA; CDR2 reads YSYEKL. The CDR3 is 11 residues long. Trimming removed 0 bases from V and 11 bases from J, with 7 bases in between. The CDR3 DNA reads TGCGCCAGCAGCCAAGATTTGAGGGCTTTCTTT. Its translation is CASSQDLRAFF.

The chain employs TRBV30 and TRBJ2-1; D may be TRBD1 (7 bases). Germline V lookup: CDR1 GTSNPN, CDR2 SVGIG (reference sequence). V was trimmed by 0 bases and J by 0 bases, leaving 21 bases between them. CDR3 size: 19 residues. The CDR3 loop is CAWSVRGPSRGSSYNEQFF. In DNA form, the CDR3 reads TGTGCCTGGAGTGTAAGGGGGCCGAGCCGGGGGAGCTCCTACAATGAGCAGTTCTTC.

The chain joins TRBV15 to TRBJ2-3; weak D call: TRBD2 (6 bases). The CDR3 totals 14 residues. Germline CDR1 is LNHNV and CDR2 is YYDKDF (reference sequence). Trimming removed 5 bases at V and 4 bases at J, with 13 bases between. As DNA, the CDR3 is TGTGCCACCAGCCGCGACCCGGGAGCAGATACGCAGTATTTT. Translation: CATSRDPGADTQYF.

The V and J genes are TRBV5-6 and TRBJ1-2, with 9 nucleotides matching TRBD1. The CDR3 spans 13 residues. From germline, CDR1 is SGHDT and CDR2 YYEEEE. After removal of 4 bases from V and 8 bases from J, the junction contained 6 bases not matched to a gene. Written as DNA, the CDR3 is TGTGCCAGCAGCCAGGACAGGGGTTGGGGCTACACCTTC. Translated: CASSQDRGWGYTF. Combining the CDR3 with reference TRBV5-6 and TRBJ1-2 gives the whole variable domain DAGVTQSPTHLIKTRGQQVTLRCSPKSGHDTVSWYQQALGQGPQFIFQYYEEEERQRGNFPDRFSGHQFPNYSSELNVNALLLGDSALYLCASSQDRGWGYTFGSGTRLTVV.

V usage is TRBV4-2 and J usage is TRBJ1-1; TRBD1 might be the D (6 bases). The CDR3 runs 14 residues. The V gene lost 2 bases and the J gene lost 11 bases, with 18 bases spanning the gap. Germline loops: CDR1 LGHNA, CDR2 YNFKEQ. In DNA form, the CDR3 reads TGTGCCAGCAGCCAACCCCAGGGGACCTACGGGGCTTTCTTT. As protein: CASSQPQGTYGAFF.

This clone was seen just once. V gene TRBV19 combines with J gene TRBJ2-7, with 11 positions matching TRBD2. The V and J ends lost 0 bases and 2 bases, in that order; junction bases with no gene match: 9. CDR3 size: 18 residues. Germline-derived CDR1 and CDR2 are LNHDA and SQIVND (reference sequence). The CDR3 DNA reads TGTGCCAGTAGTATAGATATCACTAGCGGGAGTTTCACCTACGAGCAGTACTTC. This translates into CASSIDITSGSFTYEQYF.

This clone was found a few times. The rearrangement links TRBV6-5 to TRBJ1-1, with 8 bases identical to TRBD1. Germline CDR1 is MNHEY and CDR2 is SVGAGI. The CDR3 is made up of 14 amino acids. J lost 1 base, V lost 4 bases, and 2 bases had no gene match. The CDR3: CASSWGTGNTEAFF. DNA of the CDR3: TGTGCCAGCAGTTGGGGGACAGGGAACACTGAAGCTTTCTTT.

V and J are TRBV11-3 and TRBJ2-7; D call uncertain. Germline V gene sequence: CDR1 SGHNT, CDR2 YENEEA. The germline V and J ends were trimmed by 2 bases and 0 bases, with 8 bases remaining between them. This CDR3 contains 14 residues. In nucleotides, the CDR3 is TGTGCCAGCAGCTTAATGAGGAGCTCCTACGAGCAGTACTTC. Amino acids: CASSLMRSSYEQYF.

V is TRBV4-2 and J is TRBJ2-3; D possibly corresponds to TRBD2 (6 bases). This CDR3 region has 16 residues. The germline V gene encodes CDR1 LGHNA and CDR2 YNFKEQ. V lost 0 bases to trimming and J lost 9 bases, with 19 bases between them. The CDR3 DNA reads TGTGCCAGCAGCCAAGAAATTAGCGCCAGACGGGGGACGCAGTATTTT. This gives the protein CASSQEISARRGTQYF.

Here the CDR3 DNA reads TGCAGCGTTGACGACGTAGCGCACGAGCAGTACTTC. Residues: CSVDDVAHEQYF. The rearrangement links TRBV29-1 to TRBJ2-7, with D maybe TRBD2 (5 bases). Germline-derived CDR1 and CDR2 are SQVTM and ANQGSEA. This CDR3 has 12 amino acids. Trimming pared 3 bases from V and 5 bases from J, leaving 11 bases between.

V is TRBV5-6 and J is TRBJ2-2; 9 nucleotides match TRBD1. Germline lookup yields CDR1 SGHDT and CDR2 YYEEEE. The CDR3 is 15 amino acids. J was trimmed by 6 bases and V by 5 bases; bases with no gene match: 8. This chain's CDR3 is CASRYRGRPAGELFF. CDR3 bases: TGTGCCAGCAGGTACAGGGGGCGTCCCGCCGGGGAGCTGTTTTTT.